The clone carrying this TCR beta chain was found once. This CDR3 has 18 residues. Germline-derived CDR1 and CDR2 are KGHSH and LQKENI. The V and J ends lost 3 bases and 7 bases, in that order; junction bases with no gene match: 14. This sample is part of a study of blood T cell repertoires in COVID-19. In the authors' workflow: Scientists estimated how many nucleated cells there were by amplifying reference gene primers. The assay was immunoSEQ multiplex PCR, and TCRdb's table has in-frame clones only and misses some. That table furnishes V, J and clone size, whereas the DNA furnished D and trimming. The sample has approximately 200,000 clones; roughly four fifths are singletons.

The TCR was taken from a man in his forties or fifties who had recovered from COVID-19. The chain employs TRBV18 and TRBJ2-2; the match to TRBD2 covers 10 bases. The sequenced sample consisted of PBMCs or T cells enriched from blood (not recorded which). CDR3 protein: CASSPDPTLAGVHGELFF. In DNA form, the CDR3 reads TGTGCCAGCTCACCCGATCCGACCCTAGCGGGAGTGCACGGGGAGCTGTTTTTT.